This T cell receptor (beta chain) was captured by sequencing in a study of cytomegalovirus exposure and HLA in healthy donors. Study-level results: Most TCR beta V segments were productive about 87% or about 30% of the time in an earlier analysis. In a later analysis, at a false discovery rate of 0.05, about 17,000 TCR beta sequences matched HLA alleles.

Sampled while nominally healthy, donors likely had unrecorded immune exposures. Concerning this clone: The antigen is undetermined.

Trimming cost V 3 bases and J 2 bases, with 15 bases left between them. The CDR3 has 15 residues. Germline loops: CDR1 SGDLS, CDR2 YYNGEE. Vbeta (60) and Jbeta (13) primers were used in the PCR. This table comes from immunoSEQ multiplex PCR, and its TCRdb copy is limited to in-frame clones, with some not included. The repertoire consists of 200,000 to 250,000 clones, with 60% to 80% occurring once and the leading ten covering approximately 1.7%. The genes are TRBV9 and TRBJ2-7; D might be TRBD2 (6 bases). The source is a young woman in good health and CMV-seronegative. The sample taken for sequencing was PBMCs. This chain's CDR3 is CASSAAEGITYEQYF. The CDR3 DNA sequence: TGTGCCAGCAGCGCGGCGGAGGGTATAACCTACGAGCAGTACTTC.